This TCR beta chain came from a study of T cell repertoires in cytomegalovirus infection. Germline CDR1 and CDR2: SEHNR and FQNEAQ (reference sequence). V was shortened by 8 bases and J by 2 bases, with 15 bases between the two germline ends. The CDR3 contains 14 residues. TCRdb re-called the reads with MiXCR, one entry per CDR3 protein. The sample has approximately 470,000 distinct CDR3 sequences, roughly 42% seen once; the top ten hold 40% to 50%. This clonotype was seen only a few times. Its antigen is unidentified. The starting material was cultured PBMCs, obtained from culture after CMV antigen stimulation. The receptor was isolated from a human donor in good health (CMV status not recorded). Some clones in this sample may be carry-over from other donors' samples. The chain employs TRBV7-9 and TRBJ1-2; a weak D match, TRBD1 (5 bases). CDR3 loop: CASSEGAANYGYTF. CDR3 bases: TGTGCCAGCTCTGAAGGGGCTGCCAACTATGGCTACACCTTC.